These T cell receptor beta chains were read from a single sample in a study of early T cells in non-severe SARS-CoV-2 infection. TCRdb analysed the 5' RACE reads with MiXCR anew, one entry per CDR3 protein. The repertoire consists of 69,000 or so distinct CDR3 sequences, with about 4.9% occurring once and the leading ten covering roughly 3.9%. The specimen comprised whole blood, sampled at baseline. All receptors derive from an adult who was a healthcare worker with PCR-confirmed SARS-CoV-2 infection or an uninfected control (not recorded which). The donor label of this sample is uncertain. Each CDR3 is given with its conserved first and last residue. D genes are given only for firm matches. Expanded clones get a size class; other rows say once, few or many, or leave the size out.

cdr3_aa cdr3_nt v_call d_call j_call clone_size
CASSRTRTGLSGNTIYF TGTGCCAGCAGCCGGACCCGGACAGGGCTCTCTGGAAACACCATATATTTT TRBV4-2 TRBD1 TRBJ1-3 -
CASSLTPGQRLLDTQYF TGTGCCAGCAGCTTGACGCCGGGACAGCGGCTCTTGGATACGCAGTATTTT TRBV7-8 TRBD1 TRBJ2-3 few
CASSLAQGAHNEQFF TGTGCCAGCAGCTTAGCTCAGGGAGCCCACAATGAGCAGTTCTTC TRBV7-9 - TRBJ2-1 -
CASSYPPTGWQDGYTF TGTGCCAGCAGTTACCCGCCGACGGGGTGGCAAGATGGCTACACCTTC TRBV6-2/TRBV6-3 - TRBJ1-2 many
CASSQDVGTGFFLGGYTF TGTGCCAGCAGCCAAGATGTTGGGACAGGGTTTTTCCTAGGCGGCTACACCTTC TRBV3-1 TRBD1 TRBJ1-2 many
CASSRDTAYEQYF TGCGCCAGCAGTCGGGACACTGCCTACGAGCAGTACTTC TRBV4-1 - TRBJ2-7 many
CSATNFDLYNQPQHF TGCAGTGCTACCAATTTCGACCTTTACAATCAGCCCCAGCATTTT TRBV20-1 - TRBJ1-5 many
CASKRAEGPTEAFF TGTGCCAGCAAGCGGGCTGAGGGGCCCACTGAAGCTTTCTTT TRBV6-5 - TRBJ1-1 few
CASSYTGGGDTGELFF TGTGCTAGCAGCTACACAGGAGGAGGGGACACCGGGGAGCTGTTTTTT TRBV7-7 - TRBJ2-2 few
CASSLERTGNTEAFF TGCGCCAGCAGCTTGGAGCGGACAGGCAACACTGAAGCTTTCTTT TRBV5-1 TRBD1 TRBJ1-1 -
CASSDVGGLSSSYNEQFF TGCGCCAGCAGTGATGTCGGGGGGCTCTCCAGCTCCTACAATGAGCAGTTCTTC TRBV10-1 - TRBJ2-1 few
CASSLGHPNTGELFF TGTGCCAGCAGTTTGGGGCACCCGAACACCGGGGAGCTGTTTTTT TRBV12-3/TRBV12-4 - TRBJ2-2 -
CAILRGPYGYTF TGTGCCATCCTCCGGGGCCCCTATGGCTACACCTTC TRBV9 - TRBJ1-2 many
CASSREPGLGFETQYF TGTGCCAGCAGCCGAGAGCCGGGACTAGGATTTGAGACCCAGTACTTC TRBV4-2 TRBD2 TRBJ2-5 many
CASSLATASGEKLFF TGTGCCAGCAGCTTAGCTACCGCGTCCGGTGAAAAACTGTTTTTT TRBV7-9 - TRBJ1-4 few
CASSLLAGNFIQETQYF TGTGCCAGCAGCTTACTAGCGGGTAACTTCATACAAGAGACCCAGTACTTC TRBV11-2 TRBD2 TRBJ2-5 many
CASSRISGPTGDTQYF TGTGCCAGCAGCCGTATATCCGGCCCCACGGGGGATACGCAGTATTTT TRBV7-2 - TRBJ2-3 many
CASNDRYRPNQPQHF TGTGCCAGCAATGACAGATATCGGCCGAATCAGCCCCAGCATTTT TRBV6-6 - TRBJ1-5 few
CASSPQGRAEAFF TGTGCCAGCTCCCCTCAGGGGCGGGCTGAAGCTTTCTTT TRBV11-2 - TRBJ1-1 -
CAISFGGGNQPQHF TGTGCCATCAGTTTCGGGGGTGGAAATCAGCCCCAGCATTTT TRBV10-3 - TRBJ1-5 many
CASSQDRTEAFF TGCGCCAGCAGCCAAGATCGCACTGAAGCTTTCTTT TRBV4-3 - TRBJ1-1 many
CASRRGRNEKLFF TGCGCCAGCAGGCGGGGGAGGAATGAAAAACTGTTTTTT TRBV4-1 - TRBJ1-4 many
CASSSPVGAYEQYF TGTGCCAGCAGCTCCCCGGTAGGAGCCTACGAGCAGTACTTC TRBV7-9 - TRBJ2-7 -
CASSYSMTMWGQGGGNTIYF TGTGCCAGCAGTTACTCGATGACAATGTGGGGACAGGGTGGCGGAAACACCATATATTTT TRBV6-5 TRBD1 TRBJ1-3 many
CASSVSTPPFTDTQYF TGTGCCAGCAGCGTGAGCACGCCACCCTTCACAGATACGCAGTATTTT TRBV9 - TRBJ2-3 many
CASSYKAGNTEAFF TGTGCCAGCAGTTACAAGGCAGGGAACACTGAAGCTTTCTTT TRBV6-5 - TRBJ1-1 -
CASSKRTGNTGELFF TGTGCCAGTAGTAAAAGGACAGGAAACACCGGGGAGCTGTTTTTT TRBV19 TRBD1 TRBJ2-2 few
CASSLLYEQYF TGTGCCAGCAGCTTATTATACGAGCAGTACTTC TRBV7-8 - TRBJ2-7 many
CASSFGGEGDTQYF TGTGCCAGCAGTTTTGGGGGGGAAGGAGATACGCAGTATTTT TRBV27 TRBD2 TRBJ2-3 -
CASSYSMGGGKSSYNEQFF TGTGCCAGCAGTTACTCGATGGGCGGGGGGAAGAGCTCCTACAATGAGCAGTTCTTC TRBV6-2/TRBV6-3 TRBD2 TRBJ2-1 -
CASSAGTPGKETQYF TGTGCCAGCAGCGCGGGGACACCTGGGAAGGAGACCCAGTACTTC TRBV7-9 - TRBJ2-5 -
CASSHTQVSGANVLTF TGCGCCAGCAGCCATACACAGGTCTCTGGGGCCAACGTCCTGACTTTC TRBV4-3 - TRBJ2-6 many
CASRGTRATNEKLFF TGTGCCAGCAGGGGCACGAGGGCAACTAATGAAAAACTGTTTTTT TRBV28 - TRBJ1-4 -
CASNRLGLRTDTQYF TGTGCCAGCAACCGATTAGGGTTGCGCACAGATACGCAGTATTTT TRBV7-9 - TRBJ2-3 -
CASSDREQRTEAFF TGTGCCAGCAGTGACCGGGAACAACGGACTGAAGCTTTCTTT TRBV6-1 - TRBJ1-1 many
CASSFGISSSYEQYF TGTGCCAGCAGTTTCGGGATTTCAAGCTCCTACGAGCAGTACTTC TRBV12-3/TRBV12-4 - TRBJ2-7 few
CASSLLSGQETQYF TGCGCCAGCAGCCTCCTTAGCGGCCAAGAGACCCAGTACTTC TRBV5-1 - TRBJ2-5 few
CASSFPQGANTEAFF TGTGCCAGCAGCTTCCCACAAGGGGCCAACACTGAAGCTTTCTTT TRBV11-2 - TRBJ1-1 few
CASNLGGLGSREQYF TGTGCCAGCAATCTCGGCGGACTAGGGTCTCGGGAGCAGTACTTC TRBV12-3/TRBV12-4 TRBD2 TRBJ2-7 many
CASSFPAGNQPQHF TGTGCCAGCAGCTTCCCGGCCGGCAATCAGCCCCAGCATTTT TRBV7-8 - TRBJ1-5 many
CASRRTGALTDTQYF TGTGCCAGCAGAAGGACAGGGGCTCTAACAGATACGCAGTATTTT TRBV27 TRBD1 TRBJ2-3 -
CSAEGQEGTDTQYF TGCAGCGCCGAAGGACAGGAGGGCACAGATACGCAGTATTTT TRBV29-1 TRBD1 TRBJ2-3 many
CATLGTESSTDTQYF TGTGCCACCTTGGGGACCGAGTCTAGCACAGATACGCAGTATTTT TRBV24-1 - TRBJ2-3 -
CASSKVPGQADNQPQHF TGTGCCAGTAGCAAAGTTCCCGGACAGGCCGACAATCAGCCCCAGCATTTT TRBV19 TRBD1 TRBJ1-5 many
CASSDGRGGGTEAFF TGTGCCAGCAGTGACGGCAGGGGAGGTGGAACTGAAGCTTTCTTT TRBV6-4 - TRBJ1-1 many
CASSPSVRRDTEAFF TGTGCCAGCAGTCCATCAGTCCGCAGGGACACTGAAGCTTTCTTT TRBV27 - TRBJ1-1 many
CASSLKLLAKNIQYF TGTGCCAGCAGCCTTAAACTGCTAGCCAAAAACATTCAGTACTTC TRBV5-6 - TRBJ2-4 few
CASSLNRAGANVLTF TGCGCCAGCAGCTTAAACAGGGCTGGGGCCAACGTCCTGACTTTC TRBV5-1 - TRBJ2-6 many
CASSPLDVRETQYF TGTGCCAGCAGTCCTCTGGACGTAAGGGAGACCCAGTACTTC TRBV11-2 - TRBJ2-5 -
CATSDSATSPLHF TGTGCCACCAGTGATTCGGCTACATCACCCCTCCACTTT TRBV24-1 - TRBJ1-6 few
CAIGRDRLRDCCRNQPQHF TGTGCCATCGGCCGTGATAGACTTAGGGACTGTTGTCGCAATCAGCCCCAGCATTTT TRBV11-3 - TRBJ1-5 few
CASSDGTLVGAQYF TGTGCCAGCAGTGACGGGACCCTGGTTGGGGCCCAGTACTTC TRBV2 - TRBJ2-5 -
CASSQTRLNYGYTF TGCGCCAGCAGCCAAACACGGCTCAACTATGGCTACACCTTC TRBV4-1 - TRBJ1-2 many
CASSQGTGGTEAFF TGTGCCAGCAGCCAGGGGACAGGGGGAACTGAAGCTTTCTTT TRBV14 TRBD1 TRBJ1-1 -
CASSLATGGRTDTQYF TGCGCCAGCAGCCTGGCCACGGGAGGACGCACAGATACGCAGTATTTT TRBV5-1 TRBD2 TRBJ2-3 few
CASSFGQTNTGELFF TGTGCCAGCAGCTTCGGACAGACGAACACCGGGGAGCTGTTTTTT TRBV5-4 - TRBJ2-2 -
CASKGIVFHTEAFF TGTGCCAGCAAAGGGATTGTATTTCACACTGAAGCTTTCTTT TRBV6-2/TRBV6-3 - TRBJ1-1 -
CASSYATSGGNEQFF TGTGCCAGCAGTTACGCTACTAGCGGGGGAAATGAGCAGTTCTTC TRBV6-2/TRBV6-3 TRBD2 TRBJ2-1 many
CASSPTGGNLGGYTF TGCGCCAGCAGCCCGACAGGGGGCAACCTCGGAGGCTACACCTTC TRBV5-1 TRBD1 TRBJ1-2 few
CASSQVGTEAFF TGTGCCAGCAGCCAAGTGGGGACTGAAGCTTTCTTT TRBV3-1 - TRBJ1-1 -